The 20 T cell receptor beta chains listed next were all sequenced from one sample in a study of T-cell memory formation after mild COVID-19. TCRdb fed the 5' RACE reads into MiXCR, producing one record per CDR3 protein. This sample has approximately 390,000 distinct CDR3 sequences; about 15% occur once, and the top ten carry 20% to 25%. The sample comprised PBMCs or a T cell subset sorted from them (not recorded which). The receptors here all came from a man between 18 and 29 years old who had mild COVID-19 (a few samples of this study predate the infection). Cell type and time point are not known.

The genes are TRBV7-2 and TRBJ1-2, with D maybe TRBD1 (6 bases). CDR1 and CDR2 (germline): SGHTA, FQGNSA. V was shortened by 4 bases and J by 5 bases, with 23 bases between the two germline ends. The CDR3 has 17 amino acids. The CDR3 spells CASSSQPRDTLRYGYTF. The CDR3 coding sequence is TGTGCCAGCAGCTCACAACCCCGGGACACCCTACGGTATGGCTACACCTTC.

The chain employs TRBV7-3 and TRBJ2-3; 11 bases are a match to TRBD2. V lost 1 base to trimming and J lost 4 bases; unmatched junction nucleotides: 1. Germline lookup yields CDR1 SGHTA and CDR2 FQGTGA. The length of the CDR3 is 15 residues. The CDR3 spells CASSLISGGADTQYF. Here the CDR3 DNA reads TGTGCCAGCAGCTTAATTAGCGGGGGGGCAGATACGCAGTATTTT.

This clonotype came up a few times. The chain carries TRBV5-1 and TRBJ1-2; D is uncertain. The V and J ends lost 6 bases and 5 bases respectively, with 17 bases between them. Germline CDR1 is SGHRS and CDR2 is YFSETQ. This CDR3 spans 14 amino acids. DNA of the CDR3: TGCGCCAGCAACTTCCAAGGATCAGATTATGGCTACACCTTC. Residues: CASNFQGSDYGYTF.

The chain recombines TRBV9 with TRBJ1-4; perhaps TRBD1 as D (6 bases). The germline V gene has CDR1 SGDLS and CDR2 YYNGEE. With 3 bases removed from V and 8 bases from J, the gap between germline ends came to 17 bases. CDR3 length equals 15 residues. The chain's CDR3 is CASSAAPQGDEKLFF. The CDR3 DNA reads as TGTGCCAGCAGCGCCGCGCCACAGGGCGACGAAAAACTGTTTTTT.

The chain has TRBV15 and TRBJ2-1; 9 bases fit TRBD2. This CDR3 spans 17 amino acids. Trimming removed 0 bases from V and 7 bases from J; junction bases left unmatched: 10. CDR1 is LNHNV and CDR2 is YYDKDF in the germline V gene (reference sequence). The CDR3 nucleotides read TGTGCCACCAGCAGAGAGAGTCCAGCGGGGGGTAGAAATGAGCAGTTCTTC. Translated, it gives CATSRESPAGGRNEQFF. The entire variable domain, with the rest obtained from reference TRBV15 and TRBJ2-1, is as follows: DAMVIQNPRYQVTQFGKPVTLSCSQTLNHNVMYWYQQKSSQAPKLLFHYYDKDFNNEADTPDNFQSRRPNTSFCFLDIRSPGLGDTAMYLCATSRESPAGGRNEQFFGPGTRLTVL.

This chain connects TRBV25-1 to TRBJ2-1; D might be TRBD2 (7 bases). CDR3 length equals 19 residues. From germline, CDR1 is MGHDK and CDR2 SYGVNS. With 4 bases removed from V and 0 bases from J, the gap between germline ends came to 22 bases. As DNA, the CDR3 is TGTGCCAGCAGTGTGAGGCGGGGGCCCTTAGGGAGCTCCTACAATGAGCAGTTCTTC. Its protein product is CASSVRRGPLGSSYNEQFF.

CDR3 amino acids: CASRLRDRAYEQYF. The CDR3 coding sequence is TGTGCCAGCAGACTCCGGGACAGGGCCTACGAGCAGTACTTC. The chain links TRBV5-6 to TRBJ2-7; 9 bases fit TRBD1. The V gene's germline CDR1 is SGHDT and CDR2 YYEEEE. V lost 5 bases and J lost 2; bases outside the gene matches: 5. This CDR3 is 14 amino acids long.

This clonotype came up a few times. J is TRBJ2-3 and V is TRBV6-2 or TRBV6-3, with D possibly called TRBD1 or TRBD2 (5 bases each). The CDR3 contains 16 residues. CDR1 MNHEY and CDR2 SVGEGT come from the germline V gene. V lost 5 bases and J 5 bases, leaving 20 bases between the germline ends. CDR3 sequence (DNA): TGTGCCAGCAGTCCGGTGGGACCCCTCGTAGGAGATACGCAGTATTTT. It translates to CASSPVGPLVGDTQYF.

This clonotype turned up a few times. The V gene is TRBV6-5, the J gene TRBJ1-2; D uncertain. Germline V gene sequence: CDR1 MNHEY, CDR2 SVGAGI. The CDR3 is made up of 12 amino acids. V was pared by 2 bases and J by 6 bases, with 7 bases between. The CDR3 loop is CASSYGPHGYTF. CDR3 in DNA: TGTGCCAGCAGTTACGGGCCACATGGCTACACCTTC.

The CDR3 loop reads CASSLWGTGGYEQYF. The DNA of the CDR3 is TGCGCCAGCAGCTTGTGGGGGACAGGGGGCTACGAGCAGTACTTC. The J gene is TRBJ2-7, the V gene TRBV5-1, with 11 bases fitting TRBD1. J was trimmed by 3 bases and V by 1 base; bases with no gene match: 3. The CDR3 contains 15 residues. The V gene's germline CDR1 is SGHRS and CDR2 YFSETQ.

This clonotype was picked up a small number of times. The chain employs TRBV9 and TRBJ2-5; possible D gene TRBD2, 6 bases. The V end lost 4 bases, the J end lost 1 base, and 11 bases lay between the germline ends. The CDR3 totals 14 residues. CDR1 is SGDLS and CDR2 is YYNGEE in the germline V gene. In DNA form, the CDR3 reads TGTGCCAGCAGCACAGCCGGGGGCCAAGAGACCCAGTACTTC. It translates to CASSTAGGQETQYF.

The DNA for the CDR3 is TGTGCCAGCAGTGACAGGGACGAAAAACTGTTTTTT. It yields the protein CASSDRDEKLFF. V is TRBV25-1 and J is TRBJ1-4; a possible D gene is TRBD1 (5 bases). CDR1 is MGHDK, CDR2 SYGVNS, per germline. The ends were cut back, 3 bases at V and 8 bases at J, with 7 bases in the middle. The CDR3 has 12 amino acids.

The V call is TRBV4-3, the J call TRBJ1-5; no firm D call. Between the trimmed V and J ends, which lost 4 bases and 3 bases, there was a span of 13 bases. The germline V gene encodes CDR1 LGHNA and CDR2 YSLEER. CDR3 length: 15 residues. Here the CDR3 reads CASSPMWAHNQPQHF. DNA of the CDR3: TGCGCCAGCAGCCCAATGTGGGCCCACAATCAGCCCCAGCATTTT.

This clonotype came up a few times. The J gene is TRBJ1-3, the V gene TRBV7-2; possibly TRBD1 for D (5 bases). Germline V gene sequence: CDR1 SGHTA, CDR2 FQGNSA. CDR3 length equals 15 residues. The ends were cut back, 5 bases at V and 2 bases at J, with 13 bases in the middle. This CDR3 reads CASSHYLGAGNTIYF. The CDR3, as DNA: TGTGCCAGCAGCCACTATTTAGGGGCTGGAAACACCATATATTTT. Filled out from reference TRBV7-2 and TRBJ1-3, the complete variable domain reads GAGVSQSPSNKVTEKGKDVELRCDPISGHTALYWYRQSLGQGLEFLIYFQGNSAPDKSGLPSDRFSAERTGGSVSTLTIQRTQQEDSAVYLCASSHYLGAGNTIYFGEGSWLTVV.

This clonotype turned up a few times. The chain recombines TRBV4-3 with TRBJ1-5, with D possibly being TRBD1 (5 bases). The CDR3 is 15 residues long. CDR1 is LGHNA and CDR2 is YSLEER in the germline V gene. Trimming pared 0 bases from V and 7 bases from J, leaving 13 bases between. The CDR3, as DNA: TGCGCCAGCAGCCAAGATGGAGGGCGGGGGCAGCCCCAGCATTTT. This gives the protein CASSQDGGRGQPQHF.

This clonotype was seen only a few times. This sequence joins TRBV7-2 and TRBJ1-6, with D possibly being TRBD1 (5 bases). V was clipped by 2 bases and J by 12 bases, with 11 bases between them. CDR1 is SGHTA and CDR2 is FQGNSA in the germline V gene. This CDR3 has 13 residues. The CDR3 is CASSLKPGGPLHF. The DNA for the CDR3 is TGTGCCAGCAGCTTAAAGCCGGGGGGACCCCTCCACTTT.

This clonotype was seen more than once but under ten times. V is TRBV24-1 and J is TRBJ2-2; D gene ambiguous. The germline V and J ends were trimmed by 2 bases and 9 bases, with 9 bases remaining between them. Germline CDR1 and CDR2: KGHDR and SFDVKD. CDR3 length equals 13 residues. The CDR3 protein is CATSDSERRELFF. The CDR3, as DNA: TGTGCCACCAGTGATTCTGAAAGGCGGGAGCTGTTTTTT.

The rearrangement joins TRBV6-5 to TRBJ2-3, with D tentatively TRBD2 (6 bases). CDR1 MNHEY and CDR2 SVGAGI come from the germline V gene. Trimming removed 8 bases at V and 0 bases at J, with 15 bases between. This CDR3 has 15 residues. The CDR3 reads CASLEGTPSTDTQYF. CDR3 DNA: TGTGCCAGCCTCGAAGGGACTCCCAGCACAGATACGCAGTATTTT.

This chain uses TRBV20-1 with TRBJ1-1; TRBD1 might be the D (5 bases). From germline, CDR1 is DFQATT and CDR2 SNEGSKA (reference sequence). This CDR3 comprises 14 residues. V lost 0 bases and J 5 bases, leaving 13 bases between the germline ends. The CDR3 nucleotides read TGCAGTGCTAGAGATCATGGGGGATGGACTGAAGCTTTCTTT. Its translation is CSARDHGGWTEAFF.

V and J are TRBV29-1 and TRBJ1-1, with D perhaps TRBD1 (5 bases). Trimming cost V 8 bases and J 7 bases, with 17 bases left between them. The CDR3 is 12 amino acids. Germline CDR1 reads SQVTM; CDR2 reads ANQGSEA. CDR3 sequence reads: CSLKSSGGEAFF. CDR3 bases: TGCAGCTTGAAGAGTTCCGGGGGTGAAGCTTTCTTT. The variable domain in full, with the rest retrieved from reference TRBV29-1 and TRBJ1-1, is SAVISQKPSRDICQRGTSLTIQCQVDSQVTMMFWYRQQPGQSLTLIATANQGSEATYESGFVIDKFPISRPNLTFSTLTVSNMSPEDSSIYLCSLKSSGGEAFFGQGTRLTVV.